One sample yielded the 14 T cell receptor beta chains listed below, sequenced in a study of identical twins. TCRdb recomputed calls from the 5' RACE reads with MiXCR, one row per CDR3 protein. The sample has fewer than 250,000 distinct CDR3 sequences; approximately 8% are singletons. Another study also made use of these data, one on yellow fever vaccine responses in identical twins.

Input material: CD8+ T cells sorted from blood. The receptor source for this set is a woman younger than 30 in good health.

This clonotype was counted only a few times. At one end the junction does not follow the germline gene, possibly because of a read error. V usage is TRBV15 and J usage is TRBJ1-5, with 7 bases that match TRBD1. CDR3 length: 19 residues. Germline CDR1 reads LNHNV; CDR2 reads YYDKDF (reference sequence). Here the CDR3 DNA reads TGTACCACCAGCAGAGATCTAGAACAGGGGACCTATAGCAATCAGCCCCAGCATTTT. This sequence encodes CTTSRDLEQGTYSNQPQHF.

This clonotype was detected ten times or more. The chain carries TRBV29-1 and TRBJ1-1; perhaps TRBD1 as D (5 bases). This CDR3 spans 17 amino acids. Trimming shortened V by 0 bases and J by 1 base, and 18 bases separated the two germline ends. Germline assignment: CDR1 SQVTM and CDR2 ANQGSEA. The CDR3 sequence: CSVEDLSGPTPNTEAFF. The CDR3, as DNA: TGCAGCGTTGAAGATCTCTCAGGGCCAACCCCGAACACTGAAGCTTTCTTT.

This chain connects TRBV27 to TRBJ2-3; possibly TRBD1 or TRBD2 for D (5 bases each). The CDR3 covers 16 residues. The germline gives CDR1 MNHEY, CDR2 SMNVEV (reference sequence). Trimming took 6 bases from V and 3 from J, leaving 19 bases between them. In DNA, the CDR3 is TGTGCCAGCAGAACCCCAAGGGGCAGGGAGACAGATACGCAGTATTTT. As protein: CASRTPRGRETDTQYF.

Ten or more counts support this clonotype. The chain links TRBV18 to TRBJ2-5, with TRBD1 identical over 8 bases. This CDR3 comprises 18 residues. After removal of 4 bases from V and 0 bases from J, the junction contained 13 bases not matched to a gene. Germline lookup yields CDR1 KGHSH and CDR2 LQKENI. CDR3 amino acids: CASSLPLDRVGYQETQYF. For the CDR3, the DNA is TGTGCCAGCTCACTCCCCCTGGACAGGGTTGGGTACCAAGAGACCCAGTACTTC.

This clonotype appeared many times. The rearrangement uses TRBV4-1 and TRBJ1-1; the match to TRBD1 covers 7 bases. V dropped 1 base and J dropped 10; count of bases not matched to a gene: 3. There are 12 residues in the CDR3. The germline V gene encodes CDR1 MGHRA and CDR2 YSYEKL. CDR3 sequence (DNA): TGCGCCAGCAGCCAAGTGTCAGGGGGAGCTTTCTTT. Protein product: CASSQVSGGAFF.

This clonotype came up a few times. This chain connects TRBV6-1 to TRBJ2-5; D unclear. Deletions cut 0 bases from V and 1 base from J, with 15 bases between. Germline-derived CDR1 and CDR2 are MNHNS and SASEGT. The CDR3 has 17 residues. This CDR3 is CASSEAFHGRIQETQYF. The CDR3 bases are TGTGCCAGCAGTGAAGCTTTCCACGGACGGATCCAAGAGACCCAGTACTTC.

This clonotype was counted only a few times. The CDR3 DNA reads as TGTGCCAGCAGCCCTAGACTAGCGGGGGGGCCGGAATCCTACGAGCAGTACGTC. Residues: CASSPRLAGGPESYEQYV. The chain has TRBV9 and TRBJ2-7; 14 nucleotides agree with TRBD2. CDR1 is SGDLS and CDR2 is YYNGEE in the germline V gene. Trimming removed 4 bases from V and 1 base from J; junction bases left unmatched: 10. The CDR3 runs 18 residues.

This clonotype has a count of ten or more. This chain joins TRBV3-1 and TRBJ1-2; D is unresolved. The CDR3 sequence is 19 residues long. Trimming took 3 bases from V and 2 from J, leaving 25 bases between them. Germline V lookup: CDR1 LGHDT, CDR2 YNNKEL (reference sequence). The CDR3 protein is CASSQYRGRKGPENYGYTF. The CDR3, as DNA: TGTGCCAGCAGCCAGTATCGTGGCAGGAAAGGACCGGAAAACTATGGCTACACCTTC. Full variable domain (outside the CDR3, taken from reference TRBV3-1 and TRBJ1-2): DTAVSQTPKYLVTQMGNDKSIKCEQNLGHDTMYWYKQDSKKFLKIMFSYNNKELIINETVPNRFSPKSPDKAHLNLHINSLELGDSAVYFCASSQYRGRKGPENYGYTFGSGTRLTVV.

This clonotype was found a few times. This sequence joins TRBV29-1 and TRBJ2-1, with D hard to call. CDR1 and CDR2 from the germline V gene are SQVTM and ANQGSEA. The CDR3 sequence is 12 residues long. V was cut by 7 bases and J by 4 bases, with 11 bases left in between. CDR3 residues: CSGFDLYNEQFF. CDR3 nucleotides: TGCAGCGGGTTCGACCTTTACAATGAGCAGTTCTTC.

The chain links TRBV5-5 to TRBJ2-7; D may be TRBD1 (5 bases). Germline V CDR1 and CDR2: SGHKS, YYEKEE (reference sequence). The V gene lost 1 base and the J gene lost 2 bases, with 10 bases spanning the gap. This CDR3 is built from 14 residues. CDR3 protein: CASSLRQGTYEQYF. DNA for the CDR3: TGTGCCAGCAGCTTGAGGCAGGGCACCTACGAGCAGTACTTC.

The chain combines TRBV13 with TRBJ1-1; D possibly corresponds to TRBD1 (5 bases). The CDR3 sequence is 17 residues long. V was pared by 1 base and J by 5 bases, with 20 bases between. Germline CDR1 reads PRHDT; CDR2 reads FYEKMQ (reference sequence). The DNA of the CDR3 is TGTGCCAGCAGCTTAGAAGATTGGGGCCCACCGGGGACTGAAGCTTTCTTT. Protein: CASSLEDWGPPGTEAFF.

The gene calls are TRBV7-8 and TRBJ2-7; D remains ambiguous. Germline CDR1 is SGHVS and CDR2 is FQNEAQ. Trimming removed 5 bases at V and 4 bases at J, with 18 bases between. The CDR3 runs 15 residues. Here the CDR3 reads CASSPGPSPSYEQYF. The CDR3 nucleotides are TGTGCCAGCAGCCCCGGGCCCAGCCCCTCTTACGAGCAGTACTTC. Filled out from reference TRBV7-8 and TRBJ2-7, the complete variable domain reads GAGVSQSPRYKVAKRGQDVALRCDPISGHVSLFWYQQALGQGPEFLTYFQNEAQLDKSGLPSDRFFAERPEGSVSTLKIQRTQQEDSAVYLCASSPGPSPSYEQYFGPGTRLTVT.

The CDR3 nucleotides read TGTGCCAGCAGGCCACGACTAGCTAAAGTGTACGAGCAGTACGTC. Residues: CASRPRLAKVYEQYV. The chain uses TRBV27 and TRBJ2-7; 7 bases agree with TRBD2. V lost 6 bases to trimming and J lost 4 bases; unmatched junction nucleotides: 12. Looked up from germline, CDR1 is MNHEY and CDR2 is SMNVEV (reference sequence). The CDR3 consists of 15 residues.

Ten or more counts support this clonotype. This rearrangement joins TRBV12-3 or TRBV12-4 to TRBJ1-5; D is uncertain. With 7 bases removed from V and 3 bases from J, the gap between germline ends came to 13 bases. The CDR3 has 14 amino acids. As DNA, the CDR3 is TGTGCCAGCAACCTTTATGGCATCAATCAGCCCCAGCATTTT. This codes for CASNLYGINQPQHF.